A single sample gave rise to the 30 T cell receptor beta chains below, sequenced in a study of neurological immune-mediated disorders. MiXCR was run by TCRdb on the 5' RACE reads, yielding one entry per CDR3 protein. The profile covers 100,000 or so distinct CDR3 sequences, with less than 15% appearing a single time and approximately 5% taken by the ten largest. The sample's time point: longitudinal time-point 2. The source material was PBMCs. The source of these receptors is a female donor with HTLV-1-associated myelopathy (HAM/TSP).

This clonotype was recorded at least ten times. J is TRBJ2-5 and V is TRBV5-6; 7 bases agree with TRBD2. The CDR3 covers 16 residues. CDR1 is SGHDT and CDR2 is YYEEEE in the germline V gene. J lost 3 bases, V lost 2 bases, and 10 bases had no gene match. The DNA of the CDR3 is TGTGCCAGCAGCTTAATGAACCGGGGGGAAAAAGAGACCCAGTACTTC. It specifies CASSLMNRGEKETQYF.

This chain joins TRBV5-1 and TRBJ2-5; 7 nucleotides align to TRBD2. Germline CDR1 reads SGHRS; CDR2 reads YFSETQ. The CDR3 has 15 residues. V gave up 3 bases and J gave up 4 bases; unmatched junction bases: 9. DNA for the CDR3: TGCGCCAGCAGCTGGGGCGGGGGTCCCGGAGAGACCCAGTACTTC. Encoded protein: CASSWGGGPGETQYF.

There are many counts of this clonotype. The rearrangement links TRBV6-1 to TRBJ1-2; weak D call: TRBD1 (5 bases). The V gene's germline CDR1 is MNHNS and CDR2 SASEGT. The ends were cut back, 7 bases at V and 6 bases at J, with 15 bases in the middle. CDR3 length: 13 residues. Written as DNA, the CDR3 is TGTGCCAGCATCACCGGGGGGGGGAATGGCTACACCTTC. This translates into CASITGGGNGYTF.

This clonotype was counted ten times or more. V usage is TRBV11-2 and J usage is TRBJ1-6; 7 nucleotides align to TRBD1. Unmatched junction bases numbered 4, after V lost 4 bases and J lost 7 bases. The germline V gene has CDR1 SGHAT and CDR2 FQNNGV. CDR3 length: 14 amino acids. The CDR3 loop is CASSSGTANSPLHF. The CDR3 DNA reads TGTGCCAGCAGCTCCGGGACAGCAAATTCACCCCTCCACTTT. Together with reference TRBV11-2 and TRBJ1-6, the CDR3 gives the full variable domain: EAGVAQSPRYKIIEKRQSVAFWCNPISGHATLYWYQQILGQGPKLLIQFQNNGVVDDSQLPKDRFSAERLKGVDSTLKIQPAKLEDSAVYLCASSSGTANSPLHFGNGTRLTVT.

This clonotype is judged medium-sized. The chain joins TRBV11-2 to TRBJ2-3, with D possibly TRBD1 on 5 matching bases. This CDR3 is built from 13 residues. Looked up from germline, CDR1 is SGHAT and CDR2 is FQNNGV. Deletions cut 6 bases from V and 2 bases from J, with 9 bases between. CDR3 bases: TGTGCCAGCAGGGACGGACACACAGATACGCAGTATTTT. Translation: CASRDGHTDTQYF.

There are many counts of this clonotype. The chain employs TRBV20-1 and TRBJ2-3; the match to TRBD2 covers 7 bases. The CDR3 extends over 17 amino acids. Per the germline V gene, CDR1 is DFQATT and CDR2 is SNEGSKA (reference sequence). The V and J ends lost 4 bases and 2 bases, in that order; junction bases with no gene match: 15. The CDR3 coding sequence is TGCAGTGCTACCCTGATTCTGCCCAGCGGGGACACAGATACGCAGTATTTT. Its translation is CSATLILPSGDTDTQYF.

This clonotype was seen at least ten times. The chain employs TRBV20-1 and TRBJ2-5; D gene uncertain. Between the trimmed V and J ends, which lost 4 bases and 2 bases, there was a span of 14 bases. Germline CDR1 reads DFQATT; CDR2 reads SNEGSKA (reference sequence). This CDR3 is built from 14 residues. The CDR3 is CSAILVGEQETQYF. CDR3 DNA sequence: TGCAGTGCTATCTTGGTAGGCGAACAAGAGACCCAGTACTTC.

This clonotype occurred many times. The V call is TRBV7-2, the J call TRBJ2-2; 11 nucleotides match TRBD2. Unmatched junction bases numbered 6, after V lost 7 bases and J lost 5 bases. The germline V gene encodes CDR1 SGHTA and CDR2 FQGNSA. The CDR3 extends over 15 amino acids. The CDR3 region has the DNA TGTGCCAGCACACTACTAGCGGGGGTTACCGGGGAGCTGTTTTTT. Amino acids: CASTLLAGVTGELFF. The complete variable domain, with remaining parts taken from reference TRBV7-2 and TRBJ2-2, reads GAGVSQSPSNKVTEKGKDVELRCDPISGHTALYWYRQSLGQGLEFLIYFQGNSAPDKSGLPSDRFSAERTGGSVSTLTIQRTQQEDSAVYLCASTLLAGVTGELFFGEGSRLTVL.

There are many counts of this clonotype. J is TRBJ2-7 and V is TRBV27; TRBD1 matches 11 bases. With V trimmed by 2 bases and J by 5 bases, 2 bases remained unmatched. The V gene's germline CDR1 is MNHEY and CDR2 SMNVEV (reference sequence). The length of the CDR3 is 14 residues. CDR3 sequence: CASSLGTGGDEQYF. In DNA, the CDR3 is TGTGCCAGCAGTTTAGGGACAGGGGGGGACGAGCAGTACTTC.

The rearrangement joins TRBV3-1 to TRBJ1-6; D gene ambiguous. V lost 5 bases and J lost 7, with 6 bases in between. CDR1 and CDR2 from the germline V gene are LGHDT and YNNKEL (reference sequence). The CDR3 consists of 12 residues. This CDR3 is CASSIGNSPLHF. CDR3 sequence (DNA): TGTGCCAGCAGCATAGGGAATTCACCCCTCCACTTT.

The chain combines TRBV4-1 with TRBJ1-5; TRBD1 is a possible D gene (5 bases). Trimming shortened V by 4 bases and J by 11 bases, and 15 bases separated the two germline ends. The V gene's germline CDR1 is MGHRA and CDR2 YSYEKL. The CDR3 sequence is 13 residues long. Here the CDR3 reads CASSLTRGEAQHF. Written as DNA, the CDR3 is TGCGCCAGCAGCCTCACCCGGGGGGAGGCCCAGCATTTT.

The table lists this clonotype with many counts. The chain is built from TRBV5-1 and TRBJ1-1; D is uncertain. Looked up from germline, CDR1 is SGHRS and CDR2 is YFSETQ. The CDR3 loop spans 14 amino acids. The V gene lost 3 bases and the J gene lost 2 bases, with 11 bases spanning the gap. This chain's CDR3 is CASSSDGRNTEAFF. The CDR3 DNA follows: TGCGCCAGCAGCTCCGACGGGAGAAACACTGAAGCTTTCTTT.

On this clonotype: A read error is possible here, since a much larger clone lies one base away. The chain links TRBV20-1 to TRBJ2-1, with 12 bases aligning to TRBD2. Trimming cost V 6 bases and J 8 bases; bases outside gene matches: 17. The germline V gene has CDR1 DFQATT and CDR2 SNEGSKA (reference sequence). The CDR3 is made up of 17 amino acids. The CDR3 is CSAPRGLAGGNKDEQFF. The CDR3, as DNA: TGCAGTGCACCTCGGGGTCTAGCGGGGGGGAATAAGGATGAGCAGTTCTTC.

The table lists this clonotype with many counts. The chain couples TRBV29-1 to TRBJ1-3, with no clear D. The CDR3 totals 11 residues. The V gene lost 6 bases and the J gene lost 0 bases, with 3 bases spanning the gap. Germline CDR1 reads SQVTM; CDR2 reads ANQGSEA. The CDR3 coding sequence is TGCAGCGTCACCTCTGGAAACACCATATATTTT. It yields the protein CSVTSGNTIYF.

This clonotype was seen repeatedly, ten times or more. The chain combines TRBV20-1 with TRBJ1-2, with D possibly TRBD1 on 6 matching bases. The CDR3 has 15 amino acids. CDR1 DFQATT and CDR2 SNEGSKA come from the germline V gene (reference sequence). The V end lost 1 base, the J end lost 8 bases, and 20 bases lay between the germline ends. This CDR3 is CSARGATRGEAGYTF. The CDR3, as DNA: TGCAGTGCTAGAGGGGCGACCAGGGGAGAAGCGGGCTACACCTTC.

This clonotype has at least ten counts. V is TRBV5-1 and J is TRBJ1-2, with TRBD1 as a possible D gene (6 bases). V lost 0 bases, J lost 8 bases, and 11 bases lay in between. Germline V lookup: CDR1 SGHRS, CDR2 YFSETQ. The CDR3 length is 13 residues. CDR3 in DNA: TGCGCCAGCAGCTTGGAGCCAGGGGACGGCTACACCTTC. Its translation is CASSLEPGDGYTF.

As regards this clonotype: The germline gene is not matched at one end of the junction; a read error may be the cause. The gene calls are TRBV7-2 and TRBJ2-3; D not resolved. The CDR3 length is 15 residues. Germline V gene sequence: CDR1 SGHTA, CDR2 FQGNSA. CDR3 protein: CACSLEGTSTDTQYF. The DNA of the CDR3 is TGTGCCTGCAGCTTAGAAGGTACTAGCACAGATACGCAGTATTTT. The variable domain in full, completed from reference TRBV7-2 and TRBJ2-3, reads GAGVSQSPSNKVTEKGKDVELRCDPISGHTALYWYRQSLGQGLEFLIYFQGNSAPDKSGLPSDRFSAERTGGSVSTLTIQRTQQEDSAVYLCACSLEGTSTDTQYFGPGTRLTVL.

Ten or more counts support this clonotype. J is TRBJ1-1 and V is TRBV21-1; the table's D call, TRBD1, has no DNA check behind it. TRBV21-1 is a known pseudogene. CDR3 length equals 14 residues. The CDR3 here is CASSSGWGAKGAFF. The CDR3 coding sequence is TGTGCCAGCAGCTCGGGATGGGGGGCGAAAGGTGCTTTCTTT.

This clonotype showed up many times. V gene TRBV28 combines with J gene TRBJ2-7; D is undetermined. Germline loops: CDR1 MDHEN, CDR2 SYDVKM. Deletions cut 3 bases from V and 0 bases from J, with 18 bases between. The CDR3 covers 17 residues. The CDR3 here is CASSLLHTGRRSYEQYF. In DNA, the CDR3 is TGTGCCAGCAGTTTGCTCCACACCGGGCGCCGCTCCTACGAGCAGTACTTC.

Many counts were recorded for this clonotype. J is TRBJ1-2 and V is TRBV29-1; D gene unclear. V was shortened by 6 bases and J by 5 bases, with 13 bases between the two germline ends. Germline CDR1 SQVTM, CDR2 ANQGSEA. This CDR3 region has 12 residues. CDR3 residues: CSVDDIKYGYTF. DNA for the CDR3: TGCAGCGTAGACGACATAAAATATGGCTACACCTTC.

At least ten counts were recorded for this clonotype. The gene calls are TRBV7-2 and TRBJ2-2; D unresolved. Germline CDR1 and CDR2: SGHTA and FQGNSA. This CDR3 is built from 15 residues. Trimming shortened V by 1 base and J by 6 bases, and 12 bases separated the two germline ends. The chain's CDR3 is CASSLDPGRAGELFF. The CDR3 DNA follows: TGTGCCAGCAGCTTAGACCCAGGCCGCGCCGGGGAGCTGTTTTTT.

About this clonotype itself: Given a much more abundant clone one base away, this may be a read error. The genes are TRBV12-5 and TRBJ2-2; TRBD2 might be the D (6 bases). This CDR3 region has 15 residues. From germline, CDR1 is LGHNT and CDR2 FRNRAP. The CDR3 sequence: CASGETGVGTRELFF. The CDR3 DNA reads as TGTGCTAGTGGTGAGACGGGGGTCGGCACCAGGGAGCTGTTTTTT.

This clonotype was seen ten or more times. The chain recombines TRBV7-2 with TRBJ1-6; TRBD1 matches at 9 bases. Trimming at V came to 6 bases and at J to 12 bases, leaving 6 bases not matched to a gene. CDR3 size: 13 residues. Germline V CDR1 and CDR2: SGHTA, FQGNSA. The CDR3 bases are TGTGCCAGCAGTCAAAGACAGGGGGGACCCCTCCACTTT. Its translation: CASSQRQGGPLHF.

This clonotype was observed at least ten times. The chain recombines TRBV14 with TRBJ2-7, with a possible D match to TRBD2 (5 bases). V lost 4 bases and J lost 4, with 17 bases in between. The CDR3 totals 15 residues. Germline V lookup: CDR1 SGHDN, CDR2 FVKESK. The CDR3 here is CASSPPGLGFYEQYF. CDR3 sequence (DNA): TGTGCCAGCAGCCCCCCAGGACTGGGATTTTACGAGCAGTACTTC.

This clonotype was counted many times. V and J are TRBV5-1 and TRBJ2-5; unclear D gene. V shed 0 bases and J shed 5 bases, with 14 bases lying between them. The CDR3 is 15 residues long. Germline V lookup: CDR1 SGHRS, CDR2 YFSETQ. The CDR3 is CASSLEYSSGETQYF. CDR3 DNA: TGCGCCAGCAGCTTGGAGTATAGTTCTGGGGAGACCCAGTACTTC.

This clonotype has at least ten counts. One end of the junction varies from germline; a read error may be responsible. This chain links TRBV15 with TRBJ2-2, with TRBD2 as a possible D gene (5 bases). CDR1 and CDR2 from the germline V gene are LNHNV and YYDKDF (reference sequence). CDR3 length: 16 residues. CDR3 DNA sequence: TGTGCTACCAGCAACGATGGAGGCAGGACCACCGGGGAGCTGTTTTTT. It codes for CATSNDGGRTTGELFF.

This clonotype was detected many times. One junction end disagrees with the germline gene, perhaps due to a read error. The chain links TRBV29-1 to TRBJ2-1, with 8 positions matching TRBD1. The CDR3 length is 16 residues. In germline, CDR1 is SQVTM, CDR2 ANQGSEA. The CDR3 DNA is TGCAGCGTTGAAGATTCTCCAGGGGGCTCCCACAATGAGCAGTTCTTC. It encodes CSVEDSPGGSHNEQFF.

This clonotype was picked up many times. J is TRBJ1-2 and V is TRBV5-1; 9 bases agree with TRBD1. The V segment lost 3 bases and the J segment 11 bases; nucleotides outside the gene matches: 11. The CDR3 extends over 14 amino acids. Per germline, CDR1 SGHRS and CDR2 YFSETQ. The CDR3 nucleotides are TGCGCCAGCAGCTCAGGGGGGACAGGGAATATTTACACCTTC. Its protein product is CASSSGGTGNIYTF.

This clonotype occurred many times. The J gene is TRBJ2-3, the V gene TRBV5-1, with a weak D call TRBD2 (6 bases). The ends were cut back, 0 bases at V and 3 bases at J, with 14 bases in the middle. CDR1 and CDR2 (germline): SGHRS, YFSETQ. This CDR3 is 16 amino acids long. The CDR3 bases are TGCGCCAGCAGCTTGGCTGCGGGGCGCAAGACAGATACGCAGTATTTT. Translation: CASSLAAGRKTDTQYF.

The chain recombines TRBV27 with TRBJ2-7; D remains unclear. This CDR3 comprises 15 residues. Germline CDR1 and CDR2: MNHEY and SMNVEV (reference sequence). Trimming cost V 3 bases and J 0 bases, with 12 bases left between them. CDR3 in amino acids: CASSFGASSSYEQYF. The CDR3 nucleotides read TGTGCCAGCAGTTTTGGAGCTTCAAGCTCCTACGAGCAGTACTTC.